What follows are 26 T cell receptor beta chains derived from one specimen sequenced in a study of blood T cell repertoires in COVID-19. The protocol was immunoSEQ multiplex PCR, while the TCRdb copy is restricted to in-frame clones and leaves out a portion. The sample has around 300,000 clones, about 90% seen once. Sequenced sample: peripheral blood. The origin of the receptors is a woman in her forties or fifties with COVID-19, enrolled during active disease.

The V gene is TRBV27, the J gene TRBJ2-1; weak D call: TRBD2 (7 bases). From germline, CDR1 is MNHEY and CDR2 SMNVEV (reference sequence). CDR3 length equals 15 residues. The V gene lost 6 bases and the J gene lost 1 base, with 13 bases spanning the gap. CDR3 sequence: CASSRGASSYNEQFF. The CDR3 coding sequence is TGTGCCAGCAGCCGGGGGGCGAGTTCCTACAATGAGCAGTTCTTC.

The chain joins TRBV3-1 (or the pseudogene TRBV3-2) to TRBJ2-7; the match to TRBD2 covers 8 bases. This CDR3 comprises 15 residues. The V and J ends lost 5 bases and 6 bases, in that order; junction bases with no gene match: 12. Looked up from germline, CDR1 is LGHDT and CDR2 is YNNKEL (reference sequence). The CDR3 sequence is CASSLSGTRLSEQYF. CDR3 nucleotide sequence: TGTGCCAGCAGCTTGTCCGGGACTAGGTTGTCCGAGCAGTACTTC.

The chain couples TRBV15 to TRBJ2-7, with 8 bases matching TRBD1. The CDR3 extends over 15 amino acids. CDR1 is LNHNV, CDR2 YYDKDF, per germline (reference sequence). The ends lost 0 bases at V and 6 bases at J; junction bases unmatched: 7. CDR3: CATSREDRGLPEQYF. CDR3 in DNA: TGTGCCACCAGCAGAGAAGACAGGGGTTTGCCCGAGCAGTACTTC.

J is TRBJ2-1 and V is TRBV3-1 (or the pseudogene TRBV3-2); 15 positions agree with TRBD2. J lost 5 bases, V lost 4 bases, and 12 bases had no gene match. Germline V CDR1 and CDR2: LGHDT, YNNKEL (reference sequence). This CDR3 has 19 residues. The CDR3: CASSPARGLAGGQNNEQFF. In DNA form, the CDR3 reads TGTGCCAGCAGCCCAGCCCGGGGACTAGCGGGAGGCCAGAACAATGAGCAGTTCTTC.

V gene TRBV5-1 combines with J gene TRBJ2-7; 16 bases agree with TRBD2. Germline CDR1 SGHRS, CDR2 YFSETQ. The CDR3 contains 16 residues. Unmatched junction bases numbered 3, after V lost 0 bases and J lost 6 bases. The CDR3: CASSLGGTSGRAEQYF. The CDR3, as DNA: TGCGCCAGCAGCTTGGGGGGGACTAGCGGGAGGGCCGAGCAGTACTTC.

This clone was observed a single time. Relative to the germline gene, one junction end is altered; a read error may explain this. The rearrangement uses TRBV5-4 and TRBJ1-4, with 7 positions matching TRBD1. The CDR3 spans 13 residues. Germline V gene sequence: CDR1 SGHNT, CDR2 YYREEE (reference sequence). CDR3 loop: CASSSYNAGTENF. In DNA, the CDR3 is TGTGCCAGCAGCTCCTACAATGCCGGGACAGAAAATTTT.

A few counts support this clone. The gene calls are TRBV24-1 and TRBJ1-5, with 9 bases aligning to TRBD1. Germline CDR1 reads KGHDR; CDR2 reads SFDVKD. The CDR3 is 17 amino acids. The trim removed 5 bases at V and 4 bases at J, leaving 11 bases unmatched. The CDR3 DNA sequence: TGTGCCACCAGTGGGGAGATTGGGGGACAGGGAAATCAGCCCCAGCATTTT. This translates into CATSGEIGGQGNQPQHF.

The chain links TRBV7-3 to TRBJ1-1; tentative D call: TRBD1 (6 bases). This CDR3 region has 15 residues. CDR1 is SGHTA and CDR2 is FQGTGA in the germline V gene. With 5 bases removed from V and 1 base from J, the gap between germline ends came to 14 bases. This CDR3 is CASSAPGAANTEAFF. For the CDR3, the DNA is TGTGCCAGCAGCGCCCCAGGGGCAGCGAACACTGAAGCTTTCTTT.

The chain has TRBV14 and TRBJ2-1; maybe TRBD2 (6 bases). CDR3 length: 16 amino acids. The V and J ends lost 4 bases and 8 bases respectively, with 21 bases between them. CDR1 and CDR2 (germline): SGHDN, FVKESK. The CDR3 sequence: CASSPDRTTRSHEQFF. The DNA of the CDR3 is TGTGCCAGCAGCCCTGATAGGACTACCCGGTCCCATGAGCAGTTCTTC.

The chain couples TRBV5-6 to TRBJ1-1; perhaps TRBD1 as D (5 bases). Per the germline V gene, CDR1 is SGHDT and CDR2 is YYEEEE. Trimming removed 2 bases at V and 1 base at J, with 6 bases between. This CDR3 contains 13 residues. CDR3 DNA sequence: TGTGCCAGCAGCTTCACAGGGAACACTGAAGCTTTCTTT. It translates to CASSFTGNTEAFF.

The chain combines TRBV5-4 with TRBJ2-5; TRBD1 aligns across 7 bases. Looked up from germline, CDR1 is SGHNT and CDR2 is YYREEE (reference sequence). The trim removed 6 bases at V and 5 bases at J, leaving 13 bases unmatched. The CDR3 sequence is 15 residues long. CDR3 loop: CASTRRTGTLETQYF. CDR3 nucleotides: TGTGCCAGCACCCGCCGGACAGGTACCTTGGAGACCCAGTACTTC.

The rearrangement joins TRBV7-9 to TRBJ1-4; 7 bases fit TRBD1. Germline lookup yields CDR1 SEHNR and CDR2 FQNEAQ (reference sequence). V lost 5 bases, J lost 0 bases, and 3 bases stayed unmatched. The CDR3 has 15 residues. The CDR3 sequence: CASSPGQSTNEKLFF. CDR3 in DNA: TGTGCCAGCAGCCCGGGACAGTCAACTAATGAAAAACTGTTTTTT.

The chain recombines TRBV3-1 (or the pseudogene TRBV3-2) with TRBJ2-3; D is perhaps TRBD1 (5 bases). CDR1 and CDR2 (germline): LGHDT, YNNKEL (reference sequence). The V end was cut by 0 bases, the J end by 3 bases, with 13 bases between. The CDR3 contains 16 residues. CDR3 coding DNA: TGTGCCAGCAGCCAAGATCAGGGCCGTCCGACAGATACGCAGTATTTT. This codes for CASSQDQGRPTDTQYF.

The chain is built from TRBV4-1 and TRBJ1-4; maybe TRBD1 (5 bases). The V gene's germline CDR1 is MGHRA and CDR2 YSYEKL. Trimming took 2 bases from V and 13 from J, leaving 17 bases between them. The CDR3 is made up of 14 amino acids. The chain's CDR3 is CASSQTGLSVGLFF. CDR3 bases: TGCGCCAGCAGCCAAACAGGTCTTTCCGTAGGACTGTTTTTT.

The chain carries TRBV19 and TRBJ2-7, with 9 bases fitting TRBD2. V shed 1 base and J 2 bases; nucleotides not matched to a gene: 3. From germline, CDR1 is LNHDA and CDR2 SQIVND (reference sequence). CDR3 length: 15 amino acids. Written as DNA, the CDR3 is TGTGCCAGTAGTATAGCGGCTAGCGGGACCTACGAGCAGTACTTC. Translation: CASSIAASGTYEQYF.

J is TRBJ1-1 and V is TRBV6-6; 7 bases fit TRBD1. V gave up 5 bases and J gave up 4 bases; unmatched junction bases: 7. This CDR3 is built from 14 residues. Looked up from germline, CDR1 is MNHNY and CDR2 is SVGAGI (reference sequence). CDR3 residues: CASSMTGKTTEAFF. CDR3 nucleotide sequence: TGTGCCAGCAGTATGACAGGGAAGACCACTGAAGCTTTCTTT.

The chain carries TRBV29-1 and TRBJ2-1, with D unclear. Germline V gene data show CDR1 as SQVTM and CDR2 as ANQGSEA. The CDR3 is made up of 14 amino acids. V gave up 0 bases and J gave up 6 bases, with 12 bases separating them. The CDR3: CSVEDYSVSNEQFF. CDR3 coding DNA: TGCAGCGTTGAAGATTATTCAGTTTCCAATGAGCAGTTCTTC.

The chain uses TRBV4-2 and TRBJ2-1; TRBD2 matches 8 bases. CDR3 size: 15 residues. Trimming removed 4 bases from V and 2 bases from J; junction bases left unmatched: 4. CDR1 and CDR2 from the germline V gene are LGHNA and YNFKEQ. The CDR3 DNA is TGTGCCAGCAGCCCGCGGGAGGCCCCCTACAATGAGCAGTTCTTC. Protein sequence: CASSPREAPYNEQFF.

This clone has just a few counts. The chain employs TRBV6-2 or TRBV6-3 and TRBJ2-2; 12 positions match TRBD2. The CDR3 totals 17 residues. The germline V gene has CDR1 MNHEY and CDR2 SVGEGT. Trimming took 7 bases from V and 6 from J; bases not matched to a gene: 12. The CDR3 is CASTPLRLAGGAGELFF. CDR3 nucleotides: TGTGCCAGCACCCCCCTGCGGCTAGCGGGAGGGGCCGGGGAGCTGTTTTTT.

This chain connects TRBV5-5 to TRBJ1-1; D not certain. CDR1 is SGHKS and CDR2 is YYEKEE in the germline V gene (reference sequence). V was shortened by 0 bases and J by 4 bases, with 10 bases between the two germline ends. CDR3 length equals 14 residues. CDR3 nucleotides: TGTGCCAGCAGCTTGGGGCTGCTGGTCACTGAAGCTTTCTTT. It encodes CASSLGLLVTEAFF.

V and J are TRBV13 and TRBJ1-1, with a weak D call TRBD1 (6 bases). Germline CDR1 is PRHDT and CDR2 is FYEKMQ (reference sequence). The CDR3 is 14 amino acids. V lost 0 bases to trimming and J lost 8 bases, with 13 bases between them. The CDR3 loop reads CASSLGPRGGEAFF. For the CDR3, the DNA is TGTGCCAGCAGCTTAGGCCCGCGAGGGGGAGAAGCTTTCTTT.

The rearrangement joins TRBV18 to TRBJ2-3; D is unclear. CDR3 length: 14 amino acids. Trimming pared 3 bases from V and 0 bases from J, leaving 7 bases between. The germline gives CDR1 KGHSH, CDR2 LQKENI. CDR3 DNA: TGTGCCAGCTCACCCACAGCTAGCACAGATACGCAGTATTTT. Translated, it gives CASSPTASTDTQYF.

This sequence joins TRBV7-9 and TRBJ2-1, with a tentative D call TRBD2 (6 bases). Trimming took off 11 bases at V and 2 bases at J, with 13 bases between the two ends. From germline, CDR1 is SEHNR and CDR2 FQNEAQ (reference sequence). The CDR3 has 13 amino acids. The DNA of the CDR3 is TGTGCCTCGCGGGACGGAGCCTACAATGAGCAGTTCTTC. Amino acids: CASRDGAYNEQFF.

This clone was seen a handful of times. The gene calls are TRBV5-8 and TRBJ1-5; D uncertain. The V end lost 4 bases, the J end lost 7 bases, and 15 bases lay between the germline ends. Germline V CDR1 and CDR2: SGHTS, YDEGEE. The CDR3 contains 14 residues. As DNA, the CDR3 is TGTGCCAGCAGCCGAGGGTATTTCGGCCAGCCCCAGCATTTT. It codes for CASSRGYFGQPQHF.

The V and J genes are TRBV6-6 and TRBJ1-4, with a possible D match to TRBD1 (5 bases). This CDR3 has 14 residues. Germline loops: CDR1 MNHNY, CDR2 SVGAGI (reference sequence). V was cut by 4 bases and J by 5 bases, with 11 bases left in between. The CDR3 nucleotides are TGTGCCAGCAGTTCAGGTCAGGGAAATGAAAAACTGTTTTTT. This codes for CASSSGQGNEKLFF.

The rearrangement uses TRBV4-1 and TRBJ1-2; tentatively, D is TRBD1 (5 bases). V lost 0 bases, J lost 11 bases, and 10 bases lay in between. Germline V CDR1 and CDR2: MGHRA, YSYEKL. The CDR3 consists of 12 residues. The DNA of the CDR3 is TGCGCCAGCAGCCAAGATCGACAGCGTTACACCTTC. This codes for CASSQDRQRYTF.